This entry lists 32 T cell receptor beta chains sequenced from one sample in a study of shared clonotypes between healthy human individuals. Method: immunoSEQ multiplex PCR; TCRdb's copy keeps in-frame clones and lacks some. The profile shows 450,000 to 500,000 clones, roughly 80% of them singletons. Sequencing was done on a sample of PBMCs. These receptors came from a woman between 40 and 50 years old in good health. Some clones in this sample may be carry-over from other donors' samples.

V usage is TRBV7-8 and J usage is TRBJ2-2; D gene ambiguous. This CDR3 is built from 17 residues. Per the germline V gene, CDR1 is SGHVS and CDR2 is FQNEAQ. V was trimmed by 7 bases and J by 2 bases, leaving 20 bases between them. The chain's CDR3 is CASTDPRTLTNTGELFF. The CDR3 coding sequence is TGTGCCAGCACAGACCCAAGGACCCTCACCAACACCGGGGAGCTGTTTTTT. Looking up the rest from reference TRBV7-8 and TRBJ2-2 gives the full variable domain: GAGVSQSPRYKVAKRGQDVALRCDPISGHVSLFWYQQALGQGPEFLTYFQNEAQLDKSGLPSDRFFAERPEGSVSTLKIQRTQQEDSAVYLCASTDPRTLTNTGELFFGEGSRLTVL.

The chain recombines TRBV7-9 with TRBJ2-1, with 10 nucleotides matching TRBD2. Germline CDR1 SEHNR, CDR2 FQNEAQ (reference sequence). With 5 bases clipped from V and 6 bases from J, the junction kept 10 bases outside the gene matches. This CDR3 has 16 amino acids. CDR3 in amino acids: CASSGTSAVGGNEQFF. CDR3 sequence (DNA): TGTGCCAGCAGCGGGACTAGCGCAGTTGGGGGCAATGAGCAGTTCTTC.

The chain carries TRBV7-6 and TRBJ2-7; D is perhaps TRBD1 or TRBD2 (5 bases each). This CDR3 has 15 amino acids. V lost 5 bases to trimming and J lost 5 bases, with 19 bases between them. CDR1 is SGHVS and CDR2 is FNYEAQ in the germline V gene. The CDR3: CASSLTGTTINEQYF. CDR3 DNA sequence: TGTGCCAGCAGCCTTACCGGGACCACCATTAACGAGCAGTACTTC.

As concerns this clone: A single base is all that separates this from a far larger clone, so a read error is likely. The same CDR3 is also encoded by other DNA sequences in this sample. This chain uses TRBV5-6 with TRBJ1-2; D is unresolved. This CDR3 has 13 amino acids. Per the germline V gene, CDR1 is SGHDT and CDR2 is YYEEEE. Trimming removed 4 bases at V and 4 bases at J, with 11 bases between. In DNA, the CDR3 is TGTGCCAGCAGCCTGAAGGCAGGCTATGGCTACACCTTC. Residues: CASSLKAGYGYTF. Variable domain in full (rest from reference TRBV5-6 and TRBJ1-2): DAGVTQSPTHLIKTRGQQVTLRCSPKSGHDTVSWYQQALGQGPQFIFQYYEEEERQRGNFPDRFSGHQFPNYSSELNVNALLLGDSALYLCASSLKAGYGYTFGSGTRLTVV.

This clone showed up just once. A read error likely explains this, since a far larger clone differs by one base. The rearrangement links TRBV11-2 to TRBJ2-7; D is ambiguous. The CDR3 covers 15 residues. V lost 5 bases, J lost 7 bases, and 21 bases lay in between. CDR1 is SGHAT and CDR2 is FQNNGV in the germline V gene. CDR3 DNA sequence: TGTGCCAGCAGCGCCGCCGTGACCACTTACGTTGAGCAGTACTTC. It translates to CASSAAVTTYVEQYF. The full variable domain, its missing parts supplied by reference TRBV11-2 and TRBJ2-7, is EAGVAQSPRYKIIEKRQSVAFWCNPISGHATLYWYQQILGQGPKLLIQFQNNGVVDDSQLPKDRFSAERLKGVDSTLKIQPAKLEDSAVYLCASSAAVTTYVEQYFGPGTRLTVT.

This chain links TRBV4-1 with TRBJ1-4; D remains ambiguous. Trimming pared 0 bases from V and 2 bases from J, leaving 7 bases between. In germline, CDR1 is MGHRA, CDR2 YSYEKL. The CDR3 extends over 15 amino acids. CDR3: CASSQEGHTNEKLFF. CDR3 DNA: TGCGCCAGCAGCCAAGAAGGGCACACTAATGAAAAACTGTTTTTT.

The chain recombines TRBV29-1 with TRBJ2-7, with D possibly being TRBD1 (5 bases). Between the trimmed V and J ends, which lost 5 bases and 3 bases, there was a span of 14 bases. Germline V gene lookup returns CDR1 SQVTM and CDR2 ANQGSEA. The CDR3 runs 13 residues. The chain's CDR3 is CSVSAGSFYEQYF. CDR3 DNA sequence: TGCAGCGTTTCAGCAGGGTCCTTCTACGAGCAGTACTTC.

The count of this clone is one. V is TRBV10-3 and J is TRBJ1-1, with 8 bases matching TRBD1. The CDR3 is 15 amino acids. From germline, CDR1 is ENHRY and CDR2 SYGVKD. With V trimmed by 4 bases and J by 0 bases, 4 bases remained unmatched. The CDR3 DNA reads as TGTGCCATCAGTGCACAGGGGGACATGAACACTGAAGCTTTCTTT. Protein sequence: CAISAQGDMNTEAFF.

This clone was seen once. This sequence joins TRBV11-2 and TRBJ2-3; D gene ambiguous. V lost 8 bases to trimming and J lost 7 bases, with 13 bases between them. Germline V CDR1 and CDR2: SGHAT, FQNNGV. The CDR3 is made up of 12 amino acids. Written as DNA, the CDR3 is TGTGCCAGCCGCCTTAGGGCGCATACGCAGTATTTT. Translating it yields CASRLRAHTQYF.

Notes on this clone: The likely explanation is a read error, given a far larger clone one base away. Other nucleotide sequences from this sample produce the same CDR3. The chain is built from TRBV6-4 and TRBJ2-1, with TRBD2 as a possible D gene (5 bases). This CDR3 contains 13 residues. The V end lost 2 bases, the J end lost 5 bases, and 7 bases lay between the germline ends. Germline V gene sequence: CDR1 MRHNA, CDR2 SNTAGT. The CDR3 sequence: CASSDRDNNEQFF. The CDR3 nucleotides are TGTGCCAGCAGTGACCGGGATAACAATGAGCAGTTCTTC.

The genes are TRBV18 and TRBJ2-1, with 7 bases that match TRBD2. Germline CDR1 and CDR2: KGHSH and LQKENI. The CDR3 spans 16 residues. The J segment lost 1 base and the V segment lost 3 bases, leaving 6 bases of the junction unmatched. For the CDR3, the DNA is TGTGCCAGCTCACCCGCGGGAGAAGGGTCCTACAATGAGCAGTTCTTC. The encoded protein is CASSPAGEGSYNEQFF. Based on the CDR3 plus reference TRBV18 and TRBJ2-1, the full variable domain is NAGVMQNPRHLVRRRGQEARLRCSPMKGHSHVYWYRQLPEEGLKFMVYLQKENIIDESGMPKERFSAEFPKEGPSILRIQQVVRGDSAAYFCASSPAGEGSYNEQFFGPGTRLTVL.

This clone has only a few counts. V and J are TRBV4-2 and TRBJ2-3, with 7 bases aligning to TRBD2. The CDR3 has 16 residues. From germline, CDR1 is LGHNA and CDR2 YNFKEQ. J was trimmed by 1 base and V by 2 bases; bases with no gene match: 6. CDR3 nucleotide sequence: TGTGCCAGCAGCCAACCCAGCGGGGACGGCACAGATACGCAGTATTTT. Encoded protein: CASSQPSGDGTDTQYF.

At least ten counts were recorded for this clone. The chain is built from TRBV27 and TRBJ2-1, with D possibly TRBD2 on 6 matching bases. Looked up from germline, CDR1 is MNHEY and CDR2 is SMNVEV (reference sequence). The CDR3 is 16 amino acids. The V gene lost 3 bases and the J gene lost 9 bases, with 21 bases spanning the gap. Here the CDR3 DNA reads TGTGCCAGCAGTTTCCTGGGGGGACCCAGCGACGGTGAGCAGTTCTTC. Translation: CASSFLGGPSDGEQFF.

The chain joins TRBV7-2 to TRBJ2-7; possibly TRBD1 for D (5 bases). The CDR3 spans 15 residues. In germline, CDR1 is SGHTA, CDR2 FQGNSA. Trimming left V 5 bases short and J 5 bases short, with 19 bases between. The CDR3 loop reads CASSPRASGAHEQYF. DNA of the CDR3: TGTGCCAGCAGCCCCCGAGCTAGTGGGGCTCACGAGCAGTACTTC.

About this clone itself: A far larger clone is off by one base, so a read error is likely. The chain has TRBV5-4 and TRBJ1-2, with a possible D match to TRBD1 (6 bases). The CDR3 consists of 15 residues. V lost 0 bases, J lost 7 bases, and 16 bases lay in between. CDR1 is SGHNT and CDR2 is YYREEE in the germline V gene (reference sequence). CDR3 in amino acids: CASSLGGAVKTGYTF. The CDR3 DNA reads TGTGCCAGCAGCTTGGGGGGGGCAGTGAAGACTGGCTACACCTTC.

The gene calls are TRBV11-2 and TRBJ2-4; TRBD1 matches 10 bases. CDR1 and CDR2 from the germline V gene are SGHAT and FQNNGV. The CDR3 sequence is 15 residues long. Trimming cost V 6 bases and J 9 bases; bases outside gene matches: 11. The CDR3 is CASSLIWTGGSIQYF. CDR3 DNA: TGTGCCAGCAGTTTGATATGGACAGGGGGGAGCATTCAGTACTTC.

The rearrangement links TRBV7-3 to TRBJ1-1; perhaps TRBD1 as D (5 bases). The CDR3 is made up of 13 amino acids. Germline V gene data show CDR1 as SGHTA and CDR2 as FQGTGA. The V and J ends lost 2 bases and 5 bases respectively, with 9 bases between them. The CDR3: CASSLAGRTEAFF. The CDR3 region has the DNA TGTGCCAGCAGCTTAGCAGGGAGGACTGAAGCTTTCTTT.

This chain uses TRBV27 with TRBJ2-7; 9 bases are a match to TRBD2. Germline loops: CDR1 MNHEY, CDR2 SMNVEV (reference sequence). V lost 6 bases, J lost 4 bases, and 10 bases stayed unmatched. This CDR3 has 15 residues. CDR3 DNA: TGTGCCAGCAGACCCTCGGGCGGGAGGGTTTACGAGCAGTACTTC. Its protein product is CASRPSGGRVYEQYF.

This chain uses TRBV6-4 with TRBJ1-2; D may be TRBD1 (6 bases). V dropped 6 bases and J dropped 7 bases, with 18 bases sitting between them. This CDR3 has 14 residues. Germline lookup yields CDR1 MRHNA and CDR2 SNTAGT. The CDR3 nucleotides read TGTGCCAGCAGAATCTTGGCAGGGGAAGGTGGCTACACCTTC. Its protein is CASRILAGEGGYTF.

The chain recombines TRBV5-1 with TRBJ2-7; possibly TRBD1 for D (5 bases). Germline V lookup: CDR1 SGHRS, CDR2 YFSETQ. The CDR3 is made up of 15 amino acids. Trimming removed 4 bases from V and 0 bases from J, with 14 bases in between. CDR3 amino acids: CASSQIPGSSYEQYF. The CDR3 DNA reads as TGCGCCAGCAGCCAAATCCCAGGGTCCTCCTACGAGCAGTACTTC.

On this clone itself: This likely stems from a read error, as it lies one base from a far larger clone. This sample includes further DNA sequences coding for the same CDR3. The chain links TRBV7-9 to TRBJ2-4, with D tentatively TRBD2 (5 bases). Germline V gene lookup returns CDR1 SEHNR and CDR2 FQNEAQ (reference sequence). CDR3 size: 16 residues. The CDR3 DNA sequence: TGTGCCAGCAGCTTAGGGGCAGGTCTAGCCAAGAACATTCAGTACTTC. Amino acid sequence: CASSLGAGLAKNIQYF. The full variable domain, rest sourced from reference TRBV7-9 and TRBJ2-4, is DTGVSQNPRHKITKRGQNVTFRCDPISEHNRLYWYRQTLGQGPEFLTYFQNEAQLEKSRLLSDRFSAERPKGSFSTLEIQRTEQGDSAMYLCASSLGAGLAKNIQYFGAGTRLSVL.

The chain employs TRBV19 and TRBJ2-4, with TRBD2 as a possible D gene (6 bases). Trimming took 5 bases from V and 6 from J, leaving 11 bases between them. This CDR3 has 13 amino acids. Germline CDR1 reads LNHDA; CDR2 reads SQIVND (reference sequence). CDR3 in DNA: TGTGCCAGTAGTGCAGGGACTTCAAACATTCAGTACTTC. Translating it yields CASSAGTSNIQYF.

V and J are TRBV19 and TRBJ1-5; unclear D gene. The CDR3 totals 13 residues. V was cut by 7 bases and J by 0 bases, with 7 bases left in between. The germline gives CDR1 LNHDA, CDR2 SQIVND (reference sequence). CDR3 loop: CASKDNSNQPQHF. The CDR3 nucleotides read TGTGCCAGTAAAGATAATAGCAATCAGCCCCAGCATTTT.

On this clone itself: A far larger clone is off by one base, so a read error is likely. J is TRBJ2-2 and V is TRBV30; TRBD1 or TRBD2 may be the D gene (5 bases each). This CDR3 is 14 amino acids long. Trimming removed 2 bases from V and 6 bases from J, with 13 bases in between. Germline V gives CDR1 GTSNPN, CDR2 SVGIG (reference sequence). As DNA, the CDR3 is TGTGCCTGGAGTTCAGGACTGGGGGCCGGGGAGCTGTTTTTT. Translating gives CAWSSGLGAGELFF.

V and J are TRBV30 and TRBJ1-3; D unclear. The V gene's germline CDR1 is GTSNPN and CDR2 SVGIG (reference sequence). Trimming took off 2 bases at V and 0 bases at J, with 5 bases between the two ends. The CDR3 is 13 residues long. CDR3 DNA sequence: TGTGCCTGGAGTATTCTCTCTGGAAACACCATATATTTT. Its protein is CAWSILSGNTIYF.

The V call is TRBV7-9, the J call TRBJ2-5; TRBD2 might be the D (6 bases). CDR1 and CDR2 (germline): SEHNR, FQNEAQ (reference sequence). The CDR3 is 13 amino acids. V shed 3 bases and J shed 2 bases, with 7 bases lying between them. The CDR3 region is CASSFGTQETQYF. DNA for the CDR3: TGTGCCAGCAGCTTTGGGACTCAAGAGACCCAGTACTTC.

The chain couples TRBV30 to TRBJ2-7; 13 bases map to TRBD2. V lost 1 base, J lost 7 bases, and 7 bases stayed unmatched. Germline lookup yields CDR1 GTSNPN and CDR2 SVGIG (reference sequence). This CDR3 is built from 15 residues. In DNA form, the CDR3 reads TGTGCCTGGAGTGCCGGACTAGCGGGAGTAGGGGAGCAGTACTTC. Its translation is CAWSAGLAGVGEQYF.

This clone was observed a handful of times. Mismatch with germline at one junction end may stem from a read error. The CDR3 DNA reads as TGTGCTAGCAGCTTAGCAGGCTTGACCTCCTACGAGCAGTACTTC. Translated: CASSLAGLTSYEQYF. The chain recombines TRBV7-7 with TRBJ2-5; no firm D call. The tail of the sequence fits TRBJ2-7 better, so the J call may be wrong. This CDR3 is 15 amino acids long. CDR1 SSHAT and CDR2 FNYEAQ come from the germline V gene (reference sequence).

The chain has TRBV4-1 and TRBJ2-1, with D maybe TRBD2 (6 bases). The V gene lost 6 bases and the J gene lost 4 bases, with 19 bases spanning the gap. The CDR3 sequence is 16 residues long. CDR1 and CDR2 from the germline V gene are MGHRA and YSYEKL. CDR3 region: CASRGPPTREYNEQFF. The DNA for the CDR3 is TGCGCCAGCAGAGGCCCACCGACTCGGGAGTACAATGAGCAGTTCTTC.

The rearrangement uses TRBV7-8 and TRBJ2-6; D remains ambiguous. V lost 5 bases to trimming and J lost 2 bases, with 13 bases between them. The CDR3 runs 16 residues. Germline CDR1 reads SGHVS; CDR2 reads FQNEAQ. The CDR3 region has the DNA TGTGCCAGCAGCCCTCAGGTTTCGACTGGGGCCAACGTCCTGACTTTC. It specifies CASSPQVSTGANVLTF.

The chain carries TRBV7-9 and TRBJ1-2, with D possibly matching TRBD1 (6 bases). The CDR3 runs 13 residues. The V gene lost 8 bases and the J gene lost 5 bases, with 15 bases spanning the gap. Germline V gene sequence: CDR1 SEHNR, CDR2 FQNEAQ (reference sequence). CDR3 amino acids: CASSGGAGYGYTF. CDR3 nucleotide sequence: TGTGCCAGCTCCGGGGGCGCTGGATATGGCTACACCTTC.

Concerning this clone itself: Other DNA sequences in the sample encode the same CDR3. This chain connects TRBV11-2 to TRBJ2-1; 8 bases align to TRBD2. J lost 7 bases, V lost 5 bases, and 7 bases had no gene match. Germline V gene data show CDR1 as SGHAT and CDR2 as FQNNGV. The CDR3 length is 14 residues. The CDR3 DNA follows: TGTGCCAGCAGCCTAGGACTAGCAGGTAATGAGCAGTTCTTC. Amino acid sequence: CASSLGLAGNEQFF. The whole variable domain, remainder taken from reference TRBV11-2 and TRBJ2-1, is EAGVAQSPRYKIIEKRQSVAFWCNPISGHATLYWYQQILGQGPKLLIQFQNNGVVDDSQLPKDRFSAERLKGVDSTLKIQPAKLEDSAVYLCASSLGLAGNEQFFGPGTRLTVL.